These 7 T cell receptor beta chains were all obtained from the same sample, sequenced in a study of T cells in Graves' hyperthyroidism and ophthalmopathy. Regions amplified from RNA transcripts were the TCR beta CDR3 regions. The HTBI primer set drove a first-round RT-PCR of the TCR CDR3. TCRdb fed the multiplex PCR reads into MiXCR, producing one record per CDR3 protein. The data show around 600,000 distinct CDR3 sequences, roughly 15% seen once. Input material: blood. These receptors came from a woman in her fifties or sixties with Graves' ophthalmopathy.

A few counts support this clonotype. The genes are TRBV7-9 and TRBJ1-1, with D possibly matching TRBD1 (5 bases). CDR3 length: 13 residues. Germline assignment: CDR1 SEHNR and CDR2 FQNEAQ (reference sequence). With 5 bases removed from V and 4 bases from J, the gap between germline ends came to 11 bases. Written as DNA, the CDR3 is TGTGCCAGCAGCCGTGACGACAGCACTGAAGCTTTCTTT. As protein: CASSRDDSTEAFF.

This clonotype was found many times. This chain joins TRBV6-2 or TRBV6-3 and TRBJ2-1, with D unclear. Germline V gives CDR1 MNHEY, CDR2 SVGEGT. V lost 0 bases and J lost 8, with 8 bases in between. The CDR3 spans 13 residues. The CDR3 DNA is TGTGCCAGCAGTTACTCGTGGGGTTATGAGCAGTTCTTC. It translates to CASSYSWGYEQFF.

CDR3 in amino acids: CSAREPKGGAYNEQFF. In nucleotides, the CDR3 is TGCAGTGCTAGAGAACCAAAGGGGGGCGCCTACAATGAGCAGTTCTTC. This chain connects TRBV20-1 to TRBJ2-1; D might be TRBD1 or TRBD2, each matching 6 bases. V shed 0 bases and J shed 2 bases, with 14 bases lying between them. CDR3 length: 16 residues. Germline V gene lookup returns CDR1 DFQATT and CDR2 SNEGSKA (reference sequence).

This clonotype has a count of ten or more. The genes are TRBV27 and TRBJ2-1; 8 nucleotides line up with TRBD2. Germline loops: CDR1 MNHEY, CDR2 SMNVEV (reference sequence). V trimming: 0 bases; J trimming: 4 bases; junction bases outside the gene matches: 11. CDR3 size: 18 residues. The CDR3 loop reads CASSLSAGAAYGYNEQFF. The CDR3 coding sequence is TGTGCCAGCAGTTTATCAGCGGGAGCCGCATACGGGTACAATGAGCAGTTCTTC.

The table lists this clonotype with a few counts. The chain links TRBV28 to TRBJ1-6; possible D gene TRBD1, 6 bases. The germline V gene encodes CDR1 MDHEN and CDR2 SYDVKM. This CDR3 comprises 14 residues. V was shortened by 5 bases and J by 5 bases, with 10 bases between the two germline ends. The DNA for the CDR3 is TGTGCCAGCAGTACACAGGGAGATAATTCACCCCTCCACTTT. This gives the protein CASSTQGDNSPLHF.

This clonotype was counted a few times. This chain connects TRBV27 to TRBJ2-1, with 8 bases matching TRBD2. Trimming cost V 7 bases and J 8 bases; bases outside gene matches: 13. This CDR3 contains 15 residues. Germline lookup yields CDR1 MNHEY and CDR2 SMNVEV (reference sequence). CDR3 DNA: TGTGCCAGCACCTCGGGACTAGTTAGGCGCGATGAGCAGTTCTTC. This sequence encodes CASTSGLVRRDEQFF.

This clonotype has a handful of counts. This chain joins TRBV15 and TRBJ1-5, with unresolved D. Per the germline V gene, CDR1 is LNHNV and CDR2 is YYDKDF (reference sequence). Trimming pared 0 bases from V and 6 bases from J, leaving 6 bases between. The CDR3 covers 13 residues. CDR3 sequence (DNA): TGTGCCACCAGCAGAGATATTGTTCAGCCCCAGCATTTT. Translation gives CATSRDIVQPQHF.